This TCR beta chain was sequenced in a study of Graves' ophthalmopathy and Graves' hyperthyroidism. Ophthalmopathy donors showed moderate-to-severe activity, CAS ≥3, NOSPECS ≥4 and a duration under 3 months. As the starting material, roughly 9.8 ml of fresh peripheral blood yielded the PBMCs. Amplification targeted the TCR beta CDR3 regions, with RNA transcripts as the source material. In the first round, RT-PCR was carried out with HTBI primers, and a multiplex PCR formed the second round. TCRdb re-called the multiplex PCR reads through MiXCR, storing one row per CDR3 protein. The repertoire includes roughly 300,000 distinct CDR3 sequences, around a sixth of them detected once, and 9% to 15% sits in the top ten. This clonotype was found many times. The clonotype was recovered from an adult man with Graves' ophthalmopathy. The sequenced material came from peripheral blood.

CDR3 in DNA: TGCAGTGCTGCGCAACAGCCATCCTCCTACGAGCAGTACTTC. Translated, it gives CSAAQQPSSYEQYF. V gene TRBV20-1 combines with J gene TRBJ2-7; D is unclear. The CDR3 runs to 14 residues. Germline V lookup: CDR1 DFQATT, CDR2 SNEGSKA (reference sequence). Trimming shortened V by 5 bases and J by 0 bases, and 14 bases separated the two germline ends.